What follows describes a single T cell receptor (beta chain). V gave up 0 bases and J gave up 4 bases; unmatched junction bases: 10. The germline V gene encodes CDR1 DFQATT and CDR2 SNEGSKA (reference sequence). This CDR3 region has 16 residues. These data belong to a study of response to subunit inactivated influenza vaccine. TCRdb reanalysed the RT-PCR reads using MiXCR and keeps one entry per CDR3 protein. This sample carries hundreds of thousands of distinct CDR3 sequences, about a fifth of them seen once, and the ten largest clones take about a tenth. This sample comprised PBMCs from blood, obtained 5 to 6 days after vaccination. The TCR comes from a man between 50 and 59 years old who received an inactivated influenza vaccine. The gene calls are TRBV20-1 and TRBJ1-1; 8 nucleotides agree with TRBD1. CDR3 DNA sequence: TGCAGTGCTAGAGATCTGGCAGGGGGCTGGGTCACTGAAGCTTTCTTT. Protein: CSARDLAGGWVTEAFF.